This paragraph covers one T cell receptor beta chain sequence. Its antigen is still unknown. The immunoSEQ assay was version 4, run in survey mode. Measured with immunoSEQ multiplex PCR; TCRdb has only the in-frame clones, and not every one. Of about 46,000 clones listed, more than 80% are singletons. This specimen belongs to a study of persistence of HIV-infected CD4 T cells. From germline, CDR1 is GTSNPN and CDR2 SVGIG (reference sequence). There are 14 residues in the CDR3. Trimming at V came to 0 bases and at J to 6 bases, leaving 5 bases not matched to a gene. Cells were stimulated nonspecifically with anti-CD3/anti-CD28 magnetic beads. Sorting of responding CD4+ T cells relied on upregulated CD40 ligand together with CD69. Plasma HIV-1 RNA stayed below 50 copies/mL for at least 4 years.

This specimen was CD4+ T cells sorted from PBMCs after approximately 20-hour stimulation, taken from a patient who received antiretroviral therapy. The source is an adult woman with HIV who was CMV-seropositive. J is TRBJ2-1 and V is TRBV30; 7 nucleotides agree with TRBD1. The CDR3 spells CAWSVNRGTNEQFF. The CDR3 nucleotides read TGTGCCTGGAGTGTGAACAGGGGAACCAATGAGCAGTTCTTC.